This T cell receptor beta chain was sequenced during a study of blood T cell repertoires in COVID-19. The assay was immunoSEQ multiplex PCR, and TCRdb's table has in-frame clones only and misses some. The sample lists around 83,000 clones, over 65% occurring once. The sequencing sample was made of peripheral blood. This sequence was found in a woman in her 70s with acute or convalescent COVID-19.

CDR3 bases: TGTGCCAGCAGCCGATCCGGGACTAGCGGGGACAATGAGCAGTTCTTC. Translating it yields CASSRSGTSGDNEQFF. The chain combines TRBV4-2 with TRBJ2-1; 13 nucleotides line up with TRBD2. Germline-derived CDR1 and CDR2 are LGHNA and YNFKEQ. Trimming at V came to 4 bases and at J to 5 bases, leaving 5 bases not matched to a gene. The CDR3 loop spans 16 amino acids.